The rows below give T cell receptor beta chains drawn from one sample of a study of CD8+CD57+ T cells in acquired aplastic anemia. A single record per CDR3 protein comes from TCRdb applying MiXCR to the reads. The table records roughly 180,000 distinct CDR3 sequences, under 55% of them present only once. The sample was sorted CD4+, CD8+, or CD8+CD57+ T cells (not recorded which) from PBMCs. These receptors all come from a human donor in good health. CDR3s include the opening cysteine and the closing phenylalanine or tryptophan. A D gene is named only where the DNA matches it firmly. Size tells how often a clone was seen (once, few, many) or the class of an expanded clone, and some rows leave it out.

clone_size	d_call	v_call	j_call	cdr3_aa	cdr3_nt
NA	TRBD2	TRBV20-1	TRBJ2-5	CSARNLAGGQETQYF	TGCAGTGCTAGAAATCTAGCGGGGGGGCAAGAGACCCAGTACTTC
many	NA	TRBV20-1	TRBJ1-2	CSASRAAWGYTF	TGCAGTGCTAGTCGGGCCGCATGGGGCTACACCTTC
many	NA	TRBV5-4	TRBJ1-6	CASSDRKGHGSPLHF	TGTGCCAGCAGCGACCGCAAGGGGCACGGTTCACCCCTCCACTTT
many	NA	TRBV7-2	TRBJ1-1	CASSFSRGTEAFF	TGTGCCAGCAGCTTTTCTAGGGGGACTGAAGCTTTCTTT
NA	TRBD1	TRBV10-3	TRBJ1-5	CAISERGTASNQPQHF	TGTGCCATCAGTGAGAGAGGGACAGCTAGTAATCAGCCCCAGCATTTT
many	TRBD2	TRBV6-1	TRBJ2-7	CASSSTSGGSYEQYF	TGTGCCAGCAGCTCCACTAGCGGGGGATCCTACGAGCAGTACTTC
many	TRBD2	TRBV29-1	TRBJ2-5	CSVLRGQETQYF	TGCAGCGTGCTGCGGGGGCAAGAGACCCAGTACTTC
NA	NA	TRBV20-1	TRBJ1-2	CSASEFTDGYTF	TGCAGTGCTAGTGAGTTTACGGATGGCTACACCTTC
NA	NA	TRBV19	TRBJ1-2	CASSIGGNYGYTF	TGTGCCAGTAGTATCGGGGGTAACTATGGCTACACCTTC
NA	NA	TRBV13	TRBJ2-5	CASSMTLVRETQYF	TGTGCCAGCAGCATGACACTAGTTCGGGAGACCCAGTACTTC
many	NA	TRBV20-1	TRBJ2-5	CSARRRHQETQYF	TGCAGTGCTAGGAGGCGGCACCAAGAGACCCAGTACTTC
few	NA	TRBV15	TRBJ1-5	CATSREAGSNQPQHF	TGTGCCACAAGCAGAGAGGCAGGTAGCAATCAGCCCCAGCATTTT
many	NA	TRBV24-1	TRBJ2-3	CATSDSSSLGTDTQYF	TGTGCCACCAGTGACTCTTCCTCCCTGGGCACAGATACGCAGTATTTT
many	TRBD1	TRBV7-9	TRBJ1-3	CASSPGTASRNTIYF	TGTGCCAGCAGCCCAGGGACAGCCTCTAGAAACACCATATATTTT
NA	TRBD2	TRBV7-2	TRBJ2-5	CASRQISGRGGETQYF	TGTGCCAGCAGACAGATTAGCGGGAGGGGGGGAGAGACCCAGTACTTC
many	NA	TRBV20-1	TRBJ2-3	CSASPLTDTQYF	TGCAGTGCGTCCCCATTGACAGATACGCAGTATTTT
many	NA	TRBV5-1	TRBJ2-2	CASSLETGRDTGELFF	TGCGCCAGCAGCTTGGAGACAGGGAGGGACACCGGGGAGCTGTTTTTT
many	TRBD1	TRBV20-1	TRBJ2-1	CSASGTGGKDNEQFF	TGCAGTGCTTCTGGGACAGGGGGTAAGGACAATGAGCAGTTCTTC
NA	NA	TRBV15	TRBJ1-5	CATSRGGQQNQPQHF	TGTGCCACCAGCAGAGGGGGGCAGCAAAATCAGCCCCAGCATTTT
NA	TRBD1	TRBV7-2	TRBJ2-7	CASSLEGTGSYEQYF	TGTGCCAGCAGCTTAGAAGGGACAGGGTCCTACGAGCAGTACTTC
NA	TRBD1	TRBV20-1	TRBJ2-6	CSGWTGYGANVLTF	TGCAGTGGCTGGACAGGGTATGGGGCCAACGTCCTGACTTTC
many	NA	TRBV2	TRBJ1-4	CASSEGGALEKLFF	TGTGCCAGCAGTGAAGGTGGGGCCCTTGAAAAACTGTTTTTT
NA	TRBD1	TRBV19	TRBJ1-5	CASREGTVSNQPQHF	TGTGCCAGTAGGGAGGGGACAGTTAGCAATCAGCCCCAGCATTTT
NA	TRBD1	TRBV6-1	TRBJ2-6	CASTGQGTTGANVLTF	TGTGCCAGCACTGGACAGGGGACTACTGGGGCCAACGTCCTGACTTTC
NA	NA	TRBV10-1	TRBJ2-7	CASSQGAYSYEQYF	TGCGCCAGCAGCCAAGGGGCCTATTCCTACGAGCAGTACTTC
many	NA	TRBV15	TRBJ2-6	CATSSFVNSGASVLTF	TGTGCCACCAGCAGCTTTGTGAACTCTGGGGCCAGCGTCCTGACTTTC
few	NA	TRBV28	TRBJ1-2	CASSFLGSGPYGYTF	TGTGCCAGCAGTTTCCTTGGTTCGGGGCCCTATGGCTACACCTTC
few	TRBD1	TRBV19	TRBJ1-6	CASSIEPGQYESPLHF	TGTGCCAGTAGTATAGAACCGGGACAGTACGAATCACCCCTCCACTTT
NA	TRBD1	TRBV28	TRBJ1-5	CASSSGGPNQPQHF	TGTGCCAGCAGTTCAGGGGGACCAAATCAGCCCCAGCATTTT
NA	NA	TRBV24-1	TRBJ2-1	CATSDLSQGNEQFF	TGTGCCACCAGTGATTTATCACAGGGCAATGAGCAGTTCTTC
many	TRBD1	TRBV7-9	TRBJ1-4	CASSSDRVGEKLFF	TGTGCCAGCAGCTCCGACAGGGTGGGGGAAAAACTGTTTTTT
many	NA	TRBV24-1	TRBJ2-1	CATSAIGSSYNEQFF	TGTGCCACCAGTGCCATCGGGAGTTCCTACAATGAGCAGTTCTTC
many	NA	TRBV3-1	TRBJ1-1	CASSLRQRAEAFF	TGTGCCAGCAGCCTTAGGCAGAGGGCTGAAGCTTTCTTT
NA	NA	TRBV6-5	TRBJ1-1	CASSYAEEGPVRAFF	TGTGCCAGCAGTTACGCCGAGGAGGGACCTGTAAGGGCTTTCTTT
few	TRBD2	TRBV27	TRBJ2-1	CASRLPQAGVDEQFF	TGTGCCAGCCGCCTCCCTCAAGCGGGAGTGGATGAGCAGTTCTTC
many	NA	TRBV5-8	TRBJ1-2	CASRRDYGYTF	TGTGCCAGCAGAAGGGACTATGGCTACACCTTC
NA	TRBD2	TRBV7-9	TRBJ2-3	CAGETSGSTDTQYF	TGTGCCGGGGAGACTAGCGGGAGCACAGATACGCAGTATTTT
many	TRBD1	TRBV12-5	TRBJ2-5	CASGPGTVQETQYF	TGTGCTAGTGGTCCCGGGACAGTCCAAGAGACCCAGTACTTC
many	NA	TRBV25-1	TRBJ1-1	CASSESGAGNTEAFF	TGTGCCAGCAGTGAATCGGGTGCGGGGAACACTGAAGCTTTCTTT
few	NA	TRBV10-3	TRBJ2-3	CAISTRERDAQYF	TGTGCCATCAGTACTAGAGAAAGGGATGCGCAGTATTTT
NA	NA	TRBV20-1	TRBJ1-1	CSARPSGTDTAITEAFF	TGCAGTGCTAGACCTTCGGGGACTGACACGGCGATCACTGAGGCTTTCTTT
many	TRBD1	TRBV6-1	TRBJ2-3	CASSRRDRVTDTQYF	TGTGCCAGCAGCCGCCGGGACAGGGTAACAGATACGCAGTATTTT
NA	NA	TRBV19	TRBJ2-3	CASSIDRTDTQYF	TGTGCCAGTAGTATAGATCGGACAGATACGCAGTATTTT
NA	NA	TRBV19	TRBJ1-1	CASSISGARLQNTEAFF	TGTGCCAGTAGTATTTCAGGCGCCAGACTTCAGAACACTGAAGCTTTCTTT
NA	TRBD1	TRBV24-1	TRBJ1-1	CATSRTGGKEGEAFF	TGTGCCACCAGCCGAACAGGGGGTAAGGAGGGTGAAGCTTTCTTT
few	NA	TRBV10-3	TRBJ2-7	CAISEPLNRPTVYEQYF	TGTGCCATCAGTGAGCCTCTCAACCGTCCGACGGTCTACGAGCAGTACTTC
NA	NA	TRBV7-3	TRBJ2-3	CASSLRGMTDTQYF	TGTGCCAGCAGCTTACGGGGGATGACAGATACGCAGTATTTT
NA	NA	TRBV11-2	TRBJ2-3	CASSLVPGGETQYF	TGTGCCAGCAGCTTAGTTCCTGGGGGCGAGACGCAGTATTTT
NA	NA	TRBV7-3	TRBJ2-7	CASSSPGSYEQYF	TGTGCCAGCAGCTCCCCGGGCTCCTACGAGCAGTACTTC
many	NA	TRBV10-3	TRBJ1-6	CAISDQFSSYNSPLHF	TGTGCCATCAGTGACCAGTTTAGCTCCTATAATTCACCCCTCCACTTT